This TCR beta chain stems from a study of blood T cell repertoires in COVID-19. Study details: PBMCs, B-cell-depleted T cells, or T cells were the source of the cDNA or gDNA that made up the material.

Authors' methods: Amplifying reference gene primers gave estimates of nucleated cell counts. Only in-frame clones appear in the TCRdb table, and some are missing; sequencing was by immunoSEQ multiplex PCR. Clonal size and the V and J genes are those of that table, whereas D and trimming came from the DNA. The sample consists of about 190,000 clones, under 90% of them appearing once. Germline assignment: CDR1 SGDLS and CDR2 YYNGEE. V was trimmed by 2 bases and J by 6 bases, leaving 20 bases between them. CDR3 length equals 16 residues. This TCR derives from a human donor in a cohort sampled during active COVID-19. The V and J genes are TRBV9 and TRBJ1-2; no clear D. What was sequenced was peripheral blood. CDR3 sequence: CASSVEVGPPGDGYTF. The CDR3 DNA is TGTGCCAGCAGCGTGGAAGTAGGTCCCCCCGGGGATGGCTACACCTTC.